Included here is one T cell receptor beta chain sequence, with context. The specificity of this receptor is unknown. Per-base quality was not reported, and no clone a single base away is much larger than it. The sample contains more than one DNA sequence encoding this CDR3. The donors were healthy, HIV-negative adults who had no recently reported acute infections or vaccinations. Every donor was a Caucasian adult residing in Nashville, Tennessee, USA. CD4+ T cells were enriched by magnetic negative selection, after which naive cells were positively selected on CD45RA and the negative fraction was taken as the memory subset. Blood was obtained by leukapheresis, after which PBMCs were separated by Ficoll-Histopaque density gradient centrifugation and cryopreserved in liquid nitrogen vapor phase. Purity and quantity of every magnetically sorted T cell population were checked by analytical flow cytometry. Each sorted fraction had its genomic DNA isolated and then quantified by UV absorbance on a Nanodrop 2000c.

The sample originates from a study of shared clonotypes between healthy human individuals (dated by TCRdb to the early 2020s). Concerning the study at large: Three men and a couple of women, aged 18 to 49 years, made up the cohort. For each donor, CD4 naive and CD4 memory were each run on three plates, CD8 naive on two plates, and CD8 memory on one plate. To estimate repertoire size and how much clonotypes are shared between individuals, the study performed deep sequencing of blood TCR repertoires from a few healthy adults. To increase sequencing depth and limit assay-specific biases, TCR repertoire library preparation and sequencing were carried out by different laboratories using diverse techniques. Per donor, leukapheresis produced somewhere between about 0.8 and 9.5 billion PBMCs.

The paper's findings and limits, for the study overall: The genetic and exposure-history diversity represented was limited by the small number of donors. Sampling was limited to blood, and TCR repertoires in tissue likely differ from TCR repertoires in blood. Compared with non-shared clonotypes, clonotypes shared by all four sorted-subset donors had higher generation probabilities. Sharing across a handful of donors was observed for around 5% of naive CD4, around 3.5% of naive CD8, 2.3% of memory CD4, and around 0.4% of memory CD8 clonotypes. Pairwise subsampling led to the expectation that sequencing depth would affect the degree of clonotype sharing among donors. Naive subsets generally had larger estimated clonotype richness than memory subsets. Rarefaction of sorted-subset datasets indicated incomplete sequencing despite the large sequencing depth.

Using the deep immunoSEQ assay, multiplex PCR amplified TCR CDR3 regions from genomic DNA. Extracted genomic DNA from each cell subset was distributed evenly across all wells of several immunoSEQ 96-well plates, and each plate was treated as a replicate. For sorted subsets, around 200 ng genomic DNA, equal to some 28,000 T cell genomes, was loaded into each replicate PCR. Purified libraries were quantified with a Qubit 3.0 fluorometer, sized on a Bioanalyzer 2100, and re-quantified with the KAPA Library Quantification kit. A separate single-read 150-cycle Illumina NextSeq 550 flow cell was used to sequence each immunoSEQ 96-well plate. The source study handled its data this way. Because the immunoSEQ output held only junctional sequences and lacked quality scores, the filtering could not match the filtering applied to full-length reads. To assign V/J genes and CDR3, sequences were annotated against IMGT germline references using PyIR, a Python wrapper for IgBLAST v1.9. Reads were filtered out if the reads had weak V/J assignments (E-value above 1e-6), no CDR3, stop codons, out-of-frame junctions, or ambiguous translated residues. V3J clonotypes were defined as sequences sharing the same inferred V gene, J gene, and CDR3 amino acid sequence. Percentage overlap between repertoires was calculated by dividing the number of shared unique clonotypes by the size of the smaller repertoire. Three approaches were used to assess repertoire richness: RTK rarefaction, the Chao1 estimator, and Recon v2.1 estimates of unobserved clonotypes. Generation probabilities for all TCRbeta clonotypes obtained by the gDNA method from a handful of donors were computed using OLGA. Drawn from immuneACCESS, this table holds only the in-frame rearrangements with V and J called that TCRdb kept. Clones are partly lost; checked studies trace under half to an unresolved V gene and leave the rest unexplained. V and J calls and clone size follow that table, whereas D and trimming were derived from the DNA. This sample holds over 400,000 clones; around 95% were observed only once. In total, the top ten clones hold around 0.066% of the sample.

What was sequenced was naive CD4+ T cells sorted from blood. Read against the paper, the sample's cell subset or site label means: CD45RA+ positively selected. The TCR was taken from a woman aged 25 to 45 in good health.

For the CDR3, the sequence is CASSPRQGGETQYF. The sequenced DNA: TGCGCCAGCAGCCCGAGACAGGGCGGGGAGACCCAGTACTTC. The V and J segments used are TRBV5-1 and TRBJ2-5; the junction holds 7 bases that match TRBD1. The CDR3 has 14 amino acids, counting the end cysteine and phenylalanine. The kept DNA is CDR3 alone, 42 bases in frame from the first base. The germline V end is reduced by 4 bases and the J end by 5 bases; junction bases left unmatched: 8. CDR1 is given as SGHRS and CDR2 as YFSETQ, both from the germline V gene.